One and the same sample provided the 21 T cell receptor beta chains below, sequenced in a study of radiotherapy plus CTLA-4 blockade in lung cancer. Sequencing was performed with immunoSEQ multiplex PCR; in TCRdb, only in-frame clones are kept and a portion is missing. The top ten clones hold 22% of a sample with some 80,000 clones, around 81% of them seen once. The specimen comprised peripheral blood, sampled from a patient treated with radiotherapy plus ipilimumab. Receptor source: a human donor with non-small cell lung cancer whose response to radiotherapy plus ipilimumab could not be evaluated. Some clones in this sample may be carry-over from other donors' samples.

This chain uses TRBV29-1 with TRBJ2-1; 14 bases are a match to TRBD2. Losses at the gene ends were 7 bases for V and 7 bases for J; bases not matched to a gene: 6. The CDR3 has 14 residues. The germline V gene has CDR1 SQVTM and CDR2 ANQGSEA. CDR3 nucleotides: TGCAGCGCCAGACTAGCGGGGGGGCCGAATGAGCAGTTCTTC. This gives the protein CSARLAGGPNEQFF.

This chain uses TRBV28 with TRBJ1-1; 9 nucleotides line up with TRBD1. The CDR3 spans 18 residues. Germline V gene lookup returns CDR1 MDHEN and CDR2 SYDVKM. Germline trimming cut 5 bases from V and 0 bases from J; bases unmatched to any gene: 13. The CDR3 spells CASSPPTGGAFMNTEAFF. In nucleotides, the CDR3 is TGTGCCAGCAGTCCACCGACAGGGGGTGCCTTCATGAACACTGAAGCTTTCTTT.

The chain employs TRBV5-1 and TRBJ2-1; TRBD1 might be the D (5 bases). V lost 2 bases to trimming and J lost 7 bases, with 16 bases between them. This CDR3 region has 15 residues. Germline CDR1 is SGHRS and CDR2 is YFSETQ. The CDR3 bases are TGCGCCAGCAGCTTTGGGGCTCGGGCCGGGAATGAGCAGTTCTTC. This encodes CASSFGARAGNEQFF. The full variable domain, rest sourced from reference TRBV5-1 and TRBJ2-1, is KAGVTQTPRYLIKTRGQQVTLSCSPISGHRSVSWYQQTPGQGLQFLFEYFSETQRNKGNFPGRFSGRQFSNSRSEMNVSTLELGDSALYLCASSFGARAGNEQFFGPGTRLTVL.

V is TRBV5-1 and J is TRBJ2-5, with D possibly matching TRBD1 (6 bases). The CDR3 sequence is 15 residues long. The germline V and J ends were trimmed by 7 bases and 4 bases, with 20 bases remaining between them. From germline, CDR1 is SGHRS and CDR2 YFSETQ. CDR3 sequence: CASRDQGQGGETQYF. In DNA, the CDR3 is TGCGCCAGCCGGGACCAGGGGCAGGGTGGAGAGACCCAGTACTTC.

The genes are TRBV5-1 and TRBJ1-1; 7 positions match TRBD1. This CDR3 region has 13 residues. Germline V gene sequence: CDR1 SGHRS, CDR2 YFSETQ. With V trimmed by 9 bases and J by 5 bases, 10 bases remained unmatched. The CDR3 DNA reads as TGCGCCACGGAAGGGCAGGGGGGAACTGAAGCTTTCTTT. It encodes CATEGQGGTEAFF.

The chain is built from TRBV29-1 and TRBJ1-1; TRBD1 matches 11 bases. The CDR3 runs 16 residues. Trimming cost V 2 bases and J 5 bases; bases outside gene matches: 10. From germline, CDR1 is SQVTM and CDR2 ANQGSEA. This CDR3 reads CSVETSGTGGRTEAFF. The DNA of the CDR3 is TGCAGCGTTGAAACTTCCGGGACAGGGGGGAGGACTGAAGCTTTCTTT.

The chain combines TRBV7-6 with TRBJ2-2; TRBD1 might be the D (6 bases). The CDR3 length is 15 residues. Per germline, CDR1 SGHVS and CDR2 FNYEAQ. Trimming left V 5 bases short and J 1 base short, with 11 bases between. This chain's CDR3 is CASSPRGKNTGELFF. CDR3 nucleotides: TGTGCCAGCAGCCCCAGGGGAAAGAACACCGGGGAGCTGTTTTTT.

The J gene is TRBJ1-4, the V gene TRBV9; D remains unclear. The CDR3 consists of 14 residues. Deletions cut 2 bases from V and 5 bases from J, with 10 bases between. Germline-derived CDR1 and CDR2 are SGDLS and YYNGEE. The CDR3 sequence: CASSVGRFNEKLFF. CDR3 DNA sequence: TGTGCCAGCAGCGTGGGCAGGTTCAATGAAAAACTGTTTTTT.

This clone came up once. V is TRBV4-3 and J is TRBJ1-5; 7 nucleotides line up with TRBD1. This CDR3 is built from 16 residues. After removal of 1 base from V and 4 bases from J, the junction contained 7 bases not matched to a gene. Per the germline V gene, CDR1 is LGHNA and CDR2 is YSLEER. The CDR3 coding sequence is TGCGCCAGCAGCCAAGGGGCTTCAGGGGGTAATCAGCCCCAGCATTTT. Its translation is CASSQGASGGNQPQHF.

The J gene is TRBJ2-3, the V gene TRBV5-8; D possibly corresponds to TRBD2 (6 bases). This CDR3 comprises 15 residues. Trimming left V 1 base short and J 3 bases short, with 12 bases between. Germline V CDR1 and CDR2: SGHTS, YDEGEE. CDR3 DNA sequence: TGTGCCAGCAGCTTGTCTGGGACTGGTACAGATACGCAGTATTTT. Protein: CASSLSGTGTDTQYF.

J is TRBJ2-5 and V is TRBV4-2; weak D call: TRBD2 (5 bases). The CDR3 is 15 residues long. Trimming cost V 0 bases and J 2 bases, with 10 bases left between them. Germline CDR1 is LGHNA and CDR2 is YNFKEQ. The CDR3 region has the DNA TGTGCCAGCAGCCAAGATCGACTACAGCAAGAGACCCAGTACTTC. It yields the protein CASSQDRLQQETQYF.

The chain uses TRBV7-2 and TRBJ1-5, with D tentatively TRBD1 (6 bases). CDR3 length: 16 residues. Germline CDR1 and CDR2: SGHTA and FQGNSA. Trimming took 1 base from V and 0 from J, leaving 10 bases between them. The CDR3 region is CASSLVGAYSNQPQHF. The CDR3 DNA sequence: TGTGCCAGCAGCTTAGTGGGGGCTTATAGCAATCAGCCCCAGCATTTT.

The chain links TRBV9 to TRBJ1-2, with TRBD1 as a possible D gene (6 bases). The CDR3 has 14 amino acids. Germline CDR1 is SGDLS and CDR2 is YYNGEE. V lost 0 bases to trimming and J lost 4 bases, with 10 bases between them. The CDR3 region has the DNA TGTGCCAGCAGCGTAGTAGAAGGGGGCTATGGCTACACCTTC. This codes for CASSVVEGGYGYTF.

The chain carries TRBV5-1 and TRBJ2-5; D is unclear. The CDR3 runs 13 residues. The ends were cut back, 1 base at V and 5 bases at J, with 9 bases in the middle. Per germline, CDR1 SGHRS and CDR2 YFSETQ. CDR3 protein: CASSLRLEETQYF. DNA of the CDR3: TGCGCCAGCAGCTTGCGATTGGAGGAGACCCAGTACTTC.

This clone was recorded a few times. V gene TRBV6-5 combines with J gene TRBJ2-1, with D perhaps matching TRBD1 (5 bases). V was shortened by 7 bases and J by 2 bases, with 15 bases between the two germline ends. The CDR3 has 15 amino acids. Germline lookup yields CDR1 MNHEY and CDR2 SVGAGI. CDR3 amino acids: CASTEGWGTYNEQFF. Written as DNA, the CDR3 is TGTGCCAGCACCGAAGGGTGGGGCACCTACAATGAGCAGTTCTTC.

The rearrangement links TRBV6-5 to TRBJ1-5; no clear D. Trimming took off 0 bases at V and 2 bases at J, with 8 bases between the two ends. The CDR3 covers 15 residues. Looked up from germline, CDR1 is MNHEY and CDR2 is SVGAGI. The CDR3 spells CASSYSQRGNQPQHF. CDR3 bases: TGTGCCAGCAGTTACTCGCAACGGGGCAATCAGCCCCAGCATTTT.

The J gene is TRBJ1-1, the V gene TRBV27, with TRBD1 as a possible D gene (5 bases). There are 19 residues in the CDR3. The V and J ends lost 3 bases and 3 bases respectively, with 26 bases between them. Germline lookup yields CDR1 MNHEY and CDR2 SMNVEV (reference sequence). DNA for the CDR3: TGTGCCAGCAGTTTCTCCCCGCGGACACTTTTAATAGCGGACACTGAAGCTTTCTTT. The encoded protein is CASSFSPRTLLIADTEAFF.

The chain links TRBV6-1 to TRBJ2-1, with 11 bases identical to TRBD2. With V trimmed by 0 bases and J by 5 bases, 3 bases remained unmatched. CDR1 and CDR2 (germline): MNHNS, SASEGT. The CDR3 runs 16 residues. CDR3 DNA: TGTGCCAGCAGTGAAGCAGGACTAGCGGGCAACAATGAGCAGTTCTTC. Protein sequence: CASSEAGLAGNNEQFF.

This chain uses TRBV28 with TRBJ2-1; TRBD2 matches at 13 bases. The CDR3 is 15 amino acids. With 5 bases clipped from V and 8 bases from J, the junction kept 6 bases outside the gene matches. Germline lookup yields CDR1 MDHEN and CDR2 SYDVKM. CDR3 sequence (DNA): TGTGCCAGCAGTAGACTAGCGGGGGGCGCCGATGAGCAGTTCTTC. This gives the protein CASSRLAGGADEQFF.

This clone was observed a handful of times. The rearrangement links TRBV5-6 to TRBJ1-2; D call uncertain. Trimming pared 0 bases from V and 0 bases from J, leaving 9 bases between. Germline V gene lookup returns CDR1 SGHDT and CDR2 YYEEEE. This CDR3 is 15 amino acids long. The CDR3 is CASSLAGLANYGYTF. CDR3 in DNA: TGTGCCAGCAGCTTGGCGGGGTTAGCTAACTATGGCTACACCTTC.

The CDR3 DNA reads as TGCGCCAGTTCGGCGGACTATGGCTACACCTTC. Translating gives CASSADYGYTF. The chain couples TRBV5-1 to TRBJ1-2, with no clear D. The length of the CDR3 is 11 residues. Trimming left V 8 bases short and J 3 bases short, with 8 bases between. The germline V gene has CDR1 SGHRS and CDR2 YFSETQ. The entire variable domain, with the rest obtained from reference TRBV5-1 and TRBJ1-2, is as follows: KAGVTQTPRYLIKTRGQQVTLSCSPISGHRSVSWYQQTPGQGLQFLFEYFSETQRNKGNFPGRFSGRQFSNSRSEMNVSTLELGDSALYLCASSADYGYTFGSGTRLTVV.